This T cell receptor beta chain was captured by sequencing in a study of blood T cell repertoires in COVID-19. At the level of the study: The United States, Italy and Spain supplied acute and convalescent COVID-19 samples. PBMCs, B-cell-depleted T cells, or T cells were the source of the cDNA or gDNA that made up the material.

V shed 5 bases and J shed 1 base, with 11 bases lying between them. CDR3 size: 14 residues. Germline V gene lookup returns CDR1 SGHTA and CDR2 FQGTGA. Residents of approximately 25 US areas, aged roughly 18 to 89 years, made up the participants. Sequencing used immunoSEQ multiplex PCR; TCRdb keeps in-frame clones, though not all of them. The table records roughly 250,000 clones, under 95% of them present only once. This receptor was taken from a woman aged 40 to 50 with acute COVID-19. Sequenced input: PBMCs or T cells enriched from blood (not recorded which). The V and J genes are TRBV7-3 and TRBJ1-1, with no clear D. Written as DNA, the CDR3 is TGTGCCAGCAGCCCCAACCCCGGGAACACTGAAGCTTTCTTT. This codes for CASSPNPGNTEAFF.